This TCR beta chain was identified during a study of Ad26.COV2.S vaccination and SARS-CoV-2 variants. Comments on this clone: Its antigen is not known.

Here immunoSEQ multiplex PCR was the method, and the copy in TCRdb shows in-frame clones only, minus some. Among around 350,000 clones listed, about 90% were seen once. Looked up from germline, CDR1 is SGHRS and CDR2 is YFSETQ. The ends lost 4 bases at V and 1 base at J; junction bases unmatched: 7. This CDR3 has 16 amino acids. Study-wide points: Post-vaccination spike-specific CD8+ and CD4+ T cell responses reportedly had substantial breadth.

The sequenced sample was peripheral blood, obtained after recovery from COVID-19. The receptor was isolated from a human donor who had recovered from COVID-19. V is TRBV5-1 and J is TRBJ2-2, with 7 bases fitting TRBD1. The DNA of the CDR3 is TGCGCCAGCAGCAGACTGGGACAGATGAACACCGGGGAGCTGTTTTTT. Its protein product is CASSRLGQMNTGELFF.